The rows below give T cell receptor beta chains drawn from one sample of a study of blood T cell repertoires in COVID-19. Only in-frame clones appear in the TCRdb table, and some are missing; sequencing was by immunoSEQ multiplex PCR. Among under 300,000 clones listed, roughly 86% were seen once. Sequenced input: PBMCs or T cells enriched from blood (not recorded which). The receptors shown here come from a woman aged 45-65 years who had recovered from COVID-19. The CDR3 runs from the conserved cysteine through the conserved F or W. Each record gives: J gene, D gene, V gene, clone size, CDR3 protein, CDR3 DNA. D genes are given only for firm matches. Some rows have no size entry. The others give once, few or many, or a class for an expanded clone.

TRBJ1-1	NA	TRBV7-9	NA	CASSFYEGNTEAFF	TGTGCCAGCAGCTTTTACGAGGGGAACACTGAAGCTTTCTTT
TRBJ2-7	NA	TRBV9	NA	CASSVASSPYEQYF	TGTGCCAGCAGCGTAGCTTCTAGCCCCTACGAGCAGTACTTC
TRBJ1-2	TRBD1	TRBV7-9	NA	CASSGQGASSGYTF	TGTGCCAGCAGTGGACAGGGGGCCTCTAGCGGCTACACCTTC
TRBJ1-2	NA	TRBV28	NA	CASSLDSPGGYTF	TGTGCCAGCAGTTTAGACAGTCCGGGCGGCTACACCTTC
TRBJ2-1	NA	TRBV24-1	NA	CATSDFGTGTAMFF	NA
TRBJ2-3	NA	TRBV18	NA	CASSPLQLLFTDTQYF	TGTGCCAGCTCACCTTTACAGCTCCTTTTCACAGATACGCAGTATTTT
TRBJ1-1	TRBD1	TRBV7-9	NA	CASRQSGQGSWNTEAFF	TGTGCCAGCAGACAAAGTGGACAGGGGTCGTGGAACACTGAAGCTTTCTTT
TRBJ2-3	NA	TRBV5-8	few	CASQFRRGTQYF	TGTGCCAGTCAGTTTAGGCGAGGAACGCAGTATTTT
TRBJ2-5	TRBD1	TRBV5-1	NA	CASSLDGQGQETQYF	TGCGCCAGCAGCTTGGATGGACAGGGACAAGAGACCCAGTACTTC
TRBJ2-2	NA	TRBV5-1	NA	CASAPGFIANTGELFF	TGCGCCAGCGCCCCCGGGTTCATCGCGAACACCGGGGAGCTGTTTTTT
TRBJ2-1	TRBD2	TRBV28	NA	CASSLLGLAGASYNEQFF	TGTGCCAGCAGTTTACTGGGACTAGCGGGAGCGTCCTACAATGAGCAGTTCTTC
TRBJ1-2	NA	TRBV19	NA	CASSLTETYGYTF	TGTGCCAGTAGTCTGACAGAAACCTATGGCTACACCTTC
TRBJ1-1	NA	TRBV11-2	NA	CASSPPGATEAFF	TGTGCCAGCAGCCCCCCTGGGGCTACTGAAGCTTTCTTT
TRBJ2-7	NA	TRBV28	NA	CAGGASDTSEQYF	TGTGCCGGTGGGGCCAGTGACACGAGTGAGCAGTACTTC
TRBJ2-2	NA	TRBV29-1	NA	CRSPVIEVPGELFF	TGCAGGTCGCCTGTGATAGAGGTCCCCGGGGAGCTGTTTTTT
TRBJ2-3	NA	TRBV4-1	once	CAISRPELTDTQYF	TGCGCCATCTCACGGCCGGAGCTCACAGATACGCAGTATTTT
TRBJ1-2	NA	TRBV19	NA	CASSIFDRPIYGYTF	TGTGCCAGTAGTATCTTCGACAGGCCCATCTATGGCTACACCTTC
TRBJ1-2	NA	TRBV29-1	NA	CSVELDSGQGYTF	TGCAGCGTTGAACTTGATAGCGGACAAGGCTACACCTTC
TRBJ2-3	TRBD1	TRBV20-1	NA	CSASPGTGVYF	TGCAGTGCTAGTCCCGGGACAGGGGTGTATTTT
TRBJ1-2	NA	TRBV30	NA	CAWNRGSYGYTF	TGTGCCTGGAATAGGGGGAGCTATGGCTACACCTTC
TRBJ2-1	NA	TRBV6-5	NA	CASALASWNEQFF	TGTGCCAGCGCTCTAGCGTCCTGGAATGAGCAGTTCTTC
TRBJ2-2	NA	TRBV18	NA	CASSPALGDTGELFF	TGTGCCAGCTCACCTGCGCTCGGGGACACCGGGGAGCTGTTTTTT